This T cell receptor (beta chain) was captured by sequencing in a study of blood T cells in healthy people across ages. Overall study findings and caveats: Underestimates were what the diversity estimates from one million T cells were considered to be.

Alongside a J-beta primer mix, a sample-barcoded 5' primer served in a second PCR lasting roughly 7 to 11 cycles. The authors tagged each cDNA molecule using a template-switch adaptor with 12 random nucleotides. Every sample gave at least 2.5 million paired-end reads containing CDR3. One entry per CDR3 protein results from TCRdb running MiXCR on the 5' RACE reads. This sample carries 800,000 to 1,000,000 distinct CDR3 sequences, 45% to 50% of them seen once, and the ten largest clones take roughly 12%. A word on this clonotype: The target antigen is unknown.

CDR1 SQVTM and CDR2 ANQGSEA come from the germline V gene. Trimming removed 5 bases from V and 3 bases from J; junction bases left unmatched: 12. The CDR3 has 15 amino acids. The donors, healthy Caucasians from Russia, were aged about 6 to 95. Sequencing was performed on blood. The receptor was isolated from a man aged 30 to 45 in good health. The V gene is TRBV29-1, the J gene TRBJ1-1, with 7 bases lining up with TRBD1. The CDR3 loop is CSVLPRTGVDTEAFF. As DNA, the CDR3 is TGCAGCGTTTTACCCCGGACAGGTGTGGACACTGAAGCTTTCTTT.